One and the same sample provided the 29 T cell receptor beta chains below, sequenced in a study of T cell changes during pregnancy in multiple sclerosis (dated by TCRdb to about 2019). Receptors were amplified or captured by the immunoSEQ multiplex PCR assay. The table comes from immuneACCESS by way of TCRdb, which keeps in-frame sequences with V and J called. Part of the clones is missing from these tables; in studies checked, under half for an unresolved V gene and the rest for unknown reasons. The sample has fewer than 95,000 clones on record, 80% to 95% of them singletons. The leading ten clones occupy roughly 1.7% of the sample. Sequences were derived from peripheral blood, sampled in the first trimester of pregnancy. The source of these receptors is a female donor in good health, enrolled as a control in a pregnancy study.

The chain uses TRBV5-1 and TRBJ2-7, with 7 bases identical to TRBD2. This CDR3 has 15 amino acids. Germline trimming cut 1 base from V and 3 bases from J; bases unmatched to any gene: 7. In germline, CDR1 is SGHRS, CDR2 YFSETQ. The CDR3 loop reads CASSLTAGGGYEQYF. CDR3 bases: TGCGCCAGCAGCTTGACGGCAGGCGGGGGCTACGAGCAGTACTTC.

The V gene is TRBV28, the J gene TRBJ2-1; D not resolved. Per germline, CDR1 MDHEN and CDR2 SYDVKM. CDR3 length equals 15 residues. V was shortened by 6 bases and J by 3 bases, with 15 bases between the two germline ends. The CDR3 here is CASSLPQYSYNEQFF. The CDR3 DNA is TGTGCCAGCAGCCTCCCCCAATACAGCTACAATGAGCAGTTCTTC.

This clone was recorded once. This sequence joins TRBV6-1 and TRBJ1-2; tentative D call: TRBD1 (6 bases). In germline, CDR1 is MNHNS, CDR2 SASEGT. The CDR3 loop spans 13 amino acids. Trimming cost V 7 bases and J 4 bases, with 13 bases left between them. CDR3 nucleotide sequence: TGTGCCAGCAAAGGACAGTCGGGCTATGGCTACACCTTC. It yields the protein CASKGQSGYGYTF.

The chain uses TRBV10-3 and TRBJ2-7; 11 bases align to TRBD2. The CDR3 is 17 amino acids. The V and J ends lost 6 bases and 1 base, in that order; junction bases with no gene match: 11. Germline loops: CDR1 ENHRY, CDR2 SYGVKD. The CDR3 reads CAIRPSGLADKSYEQYF. CDR3 nucleotide sequence: TGTGCCATCAGGCCCTCGGGACTAGCGGACAAATCCTACGAGCAGTACTTC.

The V call is TRBV28, the J call TRBJ1-1; D might be TRBD1 (5 bases). This CDR3 is 16 amino acids long. Trimming stripped 2 bases from V and 3 bases from J, with 16 bases between. Germline V gives CDR1 MDHEN, CDR2 SYDVKM. The CDR3, as DNA: TGTGCCAGCAGTTTACCGCTCCCTCAGGGTGACACTGAAGCTTTCTTT. Amino acid sequence: CASSLPLPQGDTEAFF.

The chain couples TRBV2 to TRBJ2-5, with a tentative D call TRBD1 (6 bases). The J call may be wrong; the DNA end is better matched by TRBJ2-7. This CDR3 contains 12 residues. Germline loops: CDR1 SNHLY, CDR2 FYNNEI. The CDR3 sequence: CASTGEPYEQYF. DNA for the CDR3: TGTGCCAGCACAGGGGAACCCTACGAGCAGTACTTC.

This clone was counted once. The chain uses TRBV7-2 and TRBJ2-3; 11 nucleotides align to TRBD2. The junction had 3 bases not matched to a gene; V was cut back by 2 bases and J by 2 bases. The CDR3 runs to 16 residues. Germline V CDR1 and CDR2: SGHTA, FQGNSA. The CDR3 DNA reads as TGTGCCAGCAGCTTATTTAGCGGGAGGGCCACAGATACGCAGTATTTT. This codes for CASSLFSGRATDTQYF.

This chain links TRBV5-1 with TRBJ2-7; TRBD1 matches at 7 bases. From germline, CDR1 is SGHRS and CDR2 YFSETQ. The CDR3 contains 15 residues. With 4 bases clipped from V and 4 bases from J, the junction kept 11 bases outside the gene matches. The CDR3 region is CASSLRQGSGYEQYF. The CDR3 DNA sequence: TGCGCCAGCAGCCTAAGACAGGGAAGCGGTTACGAGCAGTACTTC.

The chain carries TRBV5-5 and TRBJ2-7; 9 nucleotides align to TRBD1. The CDR3 runs to 15 residues. Germline lookup yields CDR1 SGHKS and CDR2 YYEKEE (reference sequence). The V and J ends lost 4 bases and 2 bases, in that order; junction bases with no gene match: 7. CDR3: CASSESGTGTYEQYF. CDR3 nucleotide sequence: TGTGCCAGCAGCGAATCCGGGACAGGGACCTACGAGCAGTACTTC. The entire variable domain, with the rest obtained from reference TRBV5-5 and TRBJ2-7, is as follows: DAGVTQSPTHLIKTRGQQVTLRCSPISGHKSVSWYQQVLGQGPQFIFQYYEKEERGRGNFPDRFSARQFPNYSSELNVNALLLGDSALYLCASSESGTGTYEQYFGPGTRLTVT.

The chain joins TRBV2 to TRBJ2-3, with D perhaps TRBD2 (7 bases). CDR3 size: 16 residues. Germline V gene lookup returns CDR1 SNHLY and CDR2 FYNNEI. Trimming left V 4 bases short and J 3 bases short, with 17 bases between. This CDR3 is CASSGGAGVGTDTQYF. The CDR3 DNA reads as TGTGCCAGCAGTGGGGGGGCGGGAGTTGGGACAGATACGCAGTATTTT.

The chain carries TRBV10-3 and TRBJ1-3; the match to TRBD1 covers 9 bases. Germline-derived CDR1 and CDR2 are ENHRY and SYGVKD. V lost 6 bases and J lost 4; bases outside the gene matches: 7. This CDR3 is 15 amino acids long. The CDR3 spells CAIRTGGFLGNTIYF. In DNA form, the CDR3 reads TGTGCCATCAGGACAGGGGGTTTCTTAGGAAACACCATATATTTT.

The chain joins TRBV6-6 to TRBJ2-3; D is perhaps TRBD1 (6 bases). Germline lookup yields CDR1 MNHNY and CDR2 SVGAGI (reference sequence). Trimming shortened V by 8 bases and J by 7 bases, and 22 bases separated the two germline ends. The CDR3 covers 15 residues. The CDR3 loop reads CASARGHEIGYTQYF. The CDR3 nucleotides are TGTGCCAGCGCTAGGGGACACGAGATCGGGTATACGCAGTATTTT.

V and J are TRBV28 and TRBJ1-2; D might be TRBD1 (5 bases). This CDR3 is built from 13 residues. The V end lost 5 bases, the J end lost 10 bases, and 17 bases lay between the germline ends. The germline V gene encodes CDR1 MDHEN and CDR2 SYDVKM. CDR3 sequence (DNA): TGTGCCAGCAGTATGGCACCACAGGTGTCCTACACCTTC. Translated, it gives CASSMAPQVSYTF.

This chain connects TRBV5-4 to TRBJ1-1; 11 bases match TRBD1. This CDR3 has 13 amino acids. Germline V CDR1 and CDR2: SGHNT, YYREEE (reference sequence). The CDR3 sequence: CWVGGQGEGEAFF. The CDR3 region has the DNA TGTTGGGTCGGGGGACAGGGGGAAGGTGAAGCTTTCTTT.

The chain links TRBV2 to TRBJ2-5, with a weak D call TRBD2 (6 bases). Germline V gene sequence: CDR1 SNHLY, CDR2 FYNNEI. The CDR3 is made up of 15 amino acids. V was clipped by 8 bases and J by 2 bases, with 18 bases between them. The DNA of the CDR3 is TGTGCCAGCGGCGATGGAGGGATGACTCAAGAGACCCAGTACTTC. This translates into CASGDGGMTQETQYF.

CDR3 bases: TGTGCCAGCAGGTTCCAAGGACAGGGCACTGAAGCTTTCTTT. This codes for CASRFQGQGTEAFF. The rearrangement joins TRBV28 to TRBJ1-1; 8 nucleotides agree with TRBD1. The germline CDR1 and CDR2 sequences are MDHEN and SYDVKM. The CDR3 contains 14 residues. The V and J ends lost 6 bases and 4 bases, in that order; junction bases with no gene match: 7.

The J gene is TRBJ2-7, the V gene TRBV6-5; possible D gene TRBD2, 5 bases. Looked up from germline, CDR1 is MNHEY and CDR2 is SVGAGI. Trimming removed 5 bases from V and 5 bases from J, with 13 bases in between. CDR3 length: 13 residues. The CDR3 protein is CASSRASRDEQYF. The CDR3 coding sequence is TGTGCCAGCAGTAGGGCTAGCCGGGACGAGCAGTACTTC.

V usage is TRBV2 and J usage is TRBJ1-2; 7 bases fit TRBD1. Germline assignment: CDR1 SNHLY and CDR2 FYNNEI. J was trimmed by 8 bases and V by 4 bases; bases with no gene match: 7. This CDR3 spans 13 amino acids. The CDR3 DNA reads TGTGCCAGCAGTGGACAGGGAGTAGGAGGCTACACCTTC. Translation gives CASSGQGVGGYTF.

The chain recombines TRBV19 with TRBJ2-7; TRBD1 aligns across 7 bases. V gave up 10 bases and J gave up 0 bases; unmatched junction bases: 6. Germline CDR1 is LNHDA and CDR2 is SQIVND (reference sequence). This CDR3 comprises 13 residues. CDR3 sequence reads: CATGTELSYEQYF. CDR3 nucleotide sequence: TGTGCCACCGGGACAGAACTCTCCTACGAGCAGTACTTC.

This sequence joins TRBV4-1 and TRBJ1-3; 9 nucleotides match TRBD1. The germline gives CDR1 MGHRA, CDR2 YSYEKL. This CDR3 comprises 16 residues. With V trimmed by 1 base and J by 4 bases, 5 bases remained unmatched. The CDR3 sequence is CASSQGDRVAGNTIYF. CDR3 DNA sequence: TGCGCCAGCAGCCAAGGGGACAGGGTGGCGGGAAACACCATATATTTT.

This chain connects TRBV28 to TRBJ2-7; 8 bases line up with TRBD2. V trimming: 10 bases; J trimming: 2 bases; junction bases outside the gene matches: 10. The CDR3 totals 14 residues. The germline CDR1 and CDR2 sequences are MDHEN and SYDVKM. The CDR3 DNA follows: TGTGCCACCATGGTCCGCGGGAGGCCCTACGAGCAGTACTTC. The encoded protein is CATMVRGRPYEQYF.

The V gene is TRBV6-6, the J gene TRBJ2-1, with TRBD2 identical over 11 bases. V lost 2 bases, J lost 5 bases, and 5 bases stayed unmatched. Per germline, CDR1 MNHNY and CDR2 SVGAGI (reference sequence). This CDR3 is built from 16 residues. The CDR3: CASSYKGLAVHNEQFF. CDR3 DNA: TGTGCCAGCAGTTACAAGGGACTAGCGGTTCACAATGAGCAGTTCTTC.

This sequence joins TRBV27 and TRBJ2-3; 7 nucleotides align to TRBD2. The V gene's germline CDR1 is MNHEY and CDR2 SMNVEV (reference sequence). This CDR3 has 15 residues. Trimming removed 5 bases from V and 0 bases from J; junction bases left unmatched: 5. The CDR3 loop is CASSPGLKSTDTQYF. DNA of the CDR3: TGTGCCAGCAGTCCGGGACTAAAGAGCACAGATACGCAGTATTTT.

CDR3 protein: CASSQSPVLSYNEQFF. The CDR3 bases are TGTGCCAGCAGCCAATCACCAGTCCTCTCCTACAATGAGCAGTTCTTC. This chain uses TRBV16 with TRBJ2-1; D unclear. The CDR3 is 16 amino acids. Trimming removed 0 bases at V and 0 bases at J, with 9 bases between. Germline V CDR1 and CDR2: KGHSY, FQNENV.

The rearrangement uses TRBV5-1 and TRBJ2-1; 8 bases are a match to TRBD1. This CDR3 spans 15 amino acids. J gave up 3 bases and V 0 bases, and 2 bases lay outside the gene matches. Germline lookup yields CDR1 SGHRS and CDR2 YFSETQ. CDR3 loop: CASSLGTGIYNEQFF. CDR3 in DNA: TGCGCCAGCAGCTTGGGGACAGGGATCTACAATGAGCAGTTCTTC.

The chain recombines TRBV25-1 with TRBJ2-1, with 11 bases matching TRBD2. The CDR3 contains 15 residues. CDR1 is MGHDK and CDR2 is SYGVNS in the germline V gene. The V and J ends lost 6 bases and 10 bases, in that order; junction bases with no gene match: 11. The CDR3 sequence is CASSAAGTSGAEQFF. The DNA for the CDR3 is TGTGCCAGCAGCGCCGCCGGGACTAGCGGAGCCGAGCAGTTCTTC.

The table lists this clone with a count of one. The chain links TRBV4-1 to TRBJ2-1, with D possibly TRBD2 on 5 matching bases. Germline CDR1 and CDR2: MGHRA and YSYEKL. Trimming removed 2 bases from V and 10 bases from J, with 6 bases in between. This CDR3 has 11 residues. CDR3 sequence (DNA): TGCGCCAGCAGCCAACGGGGAGAGCAGTTCTTC. It specifies CASSQRGEQFF.

The chain couples TRBV25-1 to TRBJ2-1, with TRBD2 as a possible D gene (7 bases). Per the germline V gene, CDR1 is MGHDK and CDR2 is SYGVNS. V was trimmed by 3 bases and J by 5 bases, leaving 8 bases between them. This CDR3 comprises 13 residues. CDR3 region: CASSEGGHNEQFF. The CDR3 DNA sequence: TGTGCCAGCAGTGAGGGGGGGCACAATGAGCAGTTCTTC.

The gene calls are TRBV7-8 and TRBJ2-7; 10 positions agree with TRBD2. V shed 2 bases and J 6 bases; nucleotides not matched to a gene: 4. Germline loops: CDR1 SGHVS, CDR2 FQNEAQ. The CDR3 is made up of 14 amino acids. DNA for the CDR3: TGTGCCAGCAGCTTACTAGCGGGAGCGGGCGAGCAGTACTTC. It encodes CASSLLAGAGEQYF.